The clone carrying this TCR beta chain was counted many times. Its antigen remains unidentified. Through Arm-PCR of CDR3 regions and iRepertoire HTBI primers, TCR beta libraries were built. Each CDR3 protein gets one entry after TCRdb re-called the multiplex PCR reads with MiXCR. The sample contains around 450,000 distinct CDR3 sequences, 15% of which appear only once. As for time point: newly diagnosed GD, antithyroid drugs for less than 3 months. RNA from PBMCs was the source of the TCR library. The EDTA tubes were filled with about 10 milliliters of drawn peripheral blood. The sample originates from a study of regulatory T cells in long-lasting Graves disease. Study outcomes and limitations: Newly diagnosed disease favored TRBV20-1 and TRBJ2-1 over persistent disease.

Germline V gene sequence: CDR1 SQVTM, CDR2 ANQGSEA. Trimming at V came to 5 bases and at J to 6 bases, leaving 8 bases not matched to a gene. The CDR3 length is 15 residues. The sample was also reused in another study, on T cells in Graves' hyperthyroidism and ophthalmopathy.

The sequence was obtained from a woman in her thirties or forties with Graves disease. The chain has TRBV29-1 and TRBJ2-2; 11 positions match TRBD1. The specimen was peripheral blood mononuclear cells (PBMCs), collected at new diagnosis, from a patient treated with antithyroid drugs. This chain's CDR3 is CSVSSRDRGAGELFF. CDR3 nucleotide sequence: TGCAGCGTTTCCTCCCGGGACAGGGGGGCCGGGGAGCTGTTTTTT.